This T cell receptor beta chain was observed in a study of T-cell reconstitution after alpha-beta-depleted transplantation in children. TCRbeta library construction was performed incorporating unique molecular identifiers. TCRdb reprocessed the PCR reads with MiXCR, giving one entry per CDR3 protein. The sample holds hundreds of thousands of distinct CDR3 sequences, around 12% seen once. This clonotype was counted only a few times. Material: PBMCs from the stem cell graft donor, obtained from the stem cell graft. The TCR sequence derives from a human donor who donated a stem cell graft to a child with combined immunodeficiency.

CDR3 in amino acids: CARLIERGTDTQYF. The CDR3 DNA is TGTGCCAGGTTAATTGAAAGGGGCACAGATACGCAGTATTTT. This chain uses TRBV4-2 with TRBJ2-3; D gene uncertain. The V end was cut by 9 bases, the J end by 1 base, with 14 bases between. CDR1 and CDR2 from the germline V gene are LGHNA and YNFKEQ. There are 14 residues in the CDR3.